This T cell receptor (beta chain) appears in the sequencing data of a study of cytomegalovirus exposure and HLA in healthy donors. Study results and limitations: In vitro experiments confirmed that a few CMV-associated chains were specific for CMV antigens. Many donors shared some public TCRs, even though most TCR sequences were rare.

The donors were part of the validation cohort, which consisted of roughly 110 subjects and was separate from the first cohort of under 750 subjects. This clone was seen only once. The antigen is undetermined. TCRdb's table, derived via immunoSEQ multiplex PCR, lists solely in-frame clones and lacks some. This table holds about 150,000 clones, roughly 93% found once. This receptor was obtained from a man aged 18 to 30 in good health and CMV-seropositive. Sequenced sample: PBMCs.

For the CDR3, the DNA is TGTGCCAGCAGCCCGATAACGACAGGCTCCTACGAGCAGTACTTC. Translated, it gives CASSPITTGSYEQYF. J is TRBJ2-7 and V is TRBV14, with D possibly TRBD1 on 6 matching bases. The CDR3 runs 15 residues. V was clipped by 4 bases and J by 0 bases, with 13 bases between them. Germline CDR1 SGHDN, CDR2 FVKESK.